These 27 T cell receptor beta chains originate from one sample sequenced in a study of T cells after yellow fever vaccination. TCRdb used MiXCR to reprocess the 5' RACE reads, holding one entry per CDR3 protein. The sample yields roughly 340,000 distinct CDR3 sequences, 3% to 4.5% seen once. The starting material was PBMCs, obtained 5 days after the yellow fever booster vaccination. Source of these receptors: a man between 18 and 29 years old who received the YFV17D yellow fever vaccine.

This clonotype has more than one count but fewer than ten. The V gene is TRBV7-2, the J gene TRBJ2-7; D assignment may be TRBD1 or TRBD2 (6 bases each). Germline loops: CDR1 SGHTA, CDR2 FQGNSA. Deletions cut 5 bases from V and 0 bases from J, with 17 bases between. The CDR3 extends over 16 amino acids. The DNA of the CDR3 is TGTGCCAGCAGCGTAAAACGGGGGCTTTTCTCCTACGAGCAGTACTTC. This translates into CASSVKRGLFSYEQYF.

There are many counts of this clonotype. The chain carries TRBV29-1 and TRBJ1-2, with D unclear. The V end was cut by 4 bases, the J end by 4 bases, with 10 bases between. Germline CDR1 reads SQVTM; CDR2 reads ANQGSEA. CDR3 length: 12 residues. CDR3 nucleotides: TGCAGCGTTGTACAGACTACCTATGGCTACACCTTC. The encoded protein is CSVVQTTYGYTF.

The chain links TRBV9 to TRBJ2-3; D perhaps matches TRBD2 (6 bases). The CDR3 totals 16 residues. The V and J ends lost 3 bases and 6 bases respectively, with 20 bases between them. CDR1 is SGDLS, CDR2 YYNGEE, per germline. CDR3 amino acids: CASSGQGTPGFDTQYF. The CDR3 DNA reads as TGTGCCAGCAGCGGACAAGGGACTCCGGGGTTCGATACGCAGTATTTT.

This clonotype was seen only a few times. The genes are TRBV18 and TRBJ2-5, with a weak D call TRBD2 (6 bases). The CDR3 totals 15 residues. Trimming stripped 3 bases from V and 2 bases from J, with 13 bases between. Looked up from germline, CDR1 is KGHSH and CDR2 is LQKENI. The DNA for the CDR3 is TGTGCCAGCTCACCCGGGGGTTGGCGACAAGAGACCCAGTACTTC. It specifies CASSPGGWRQETQYF.

A few counts support this clonotype. A junction boundary mismatches the germline segment, possibly from a read error. The chain carries TRBV28 and TRBJ2-5; no clear D gene. The CDR3 sequence is 10 residues long. Germline V lookup: CDR1 MDHEN, CDR2 SYDVKM. The CDR3 DNA is TGTGCCAGCCGCGGAACAACGGTCGACTTC. Translating it yields CASRGTTVDF. The variable domain in full, completed from reference TRBV28 and TRBJ2-5, reads DVKVTQSSRYLVKRTGEKVFLECVQDMDHENMFWYRQDPGLGLRLIYFSYDVKMKEKGDIPEGYSVSREKKERFSLILESASTNQTSMYLCASRGTTVDFGPGTRLLVL.

The genes are TRBV27 and TRBJ1-2; D perhaps matches TRBD1 (6 bases). The germline V gene encodes CDR1 MNHEY and CDR2 SMNVEV (reference sequence). Trimming stripped 8 bases from V and 4 bases from J, with 17 bases between. This CDR3 is built from 14 residues. CDR3 DNA: TGTGCCAGCCGAGAGGGGGGCAGTGGCTATGGCTACACCTTC. This sequence encodes CASREGGSGYGYTF.

This clonotype was detected a few times. The V and J genes are TRBV6-2 or TRBV6-3 and TRBJ2-2; 7 nucleotides line up with TRBD1. The CDR3 covers 13 residues. J was trimmed by 6 bases and V by 8 bases; bases with no gene match: 6. Per the germline V gene, CDR1 is MNHEY and CDR2 is SVGEGT. The CDR3 bases are TGTGCCAGCCCGTGGGACAGCCCCGGGGAGCTGTTTTTT. Its translation: CASPWDSPGELFF.

This chain joins TRBV13 and TRBJ2-2, with 9 bases lining up with TRBD2. V lost 0 bases to trimming and J lost 7 bases; unmatched junction nucleotides: 9. Germline V gives CDR1 PRHDT, CDR2 FYEKMQ (reference sequence). The CDR3 is 17 residues long. This CDR3 reads CASSLGRRGGRSGELFF. CDR3 DNA: TGTGCCAGCAGCTTAGGCCGGCGGGGGGGCCGGAGCGGGGAGCTGTTTTTT.

This clonotype has just a few counts. The gene calls are TRBV5-4 and TRBJ2-2; maybe TRBD2 (5 bases). The germline gives CDR1 SGHNT, CDR2 YYREEE (reference sequence). This CDR3 is built from 14 residues. V was clipped by 1 base and J by 11 bases, with 15 bases between them. The CDR3 is CASSLWSPRGELFF. DNA of the CDR3: TGTGCCAGCAGCTTGTGGTCTCCTCGGGGAGAGCTGTTTTTT.

The rearrangement links TRBV4-2 to TRBJ1-6; TRBD1 might be the D (5 bases). Germline values: CDR1 LGHNA, CDR2 YNFKEQ. There are 16 residues in the CDR3. The V end was cut by 0 bases, the J end by 7 bases, with 13 bases between. CDR3 sequence reads: CASSQESGLGNSPLHF. In nucleotides, the CDR3 is TGTGCCAGCAGCCAAGAGTCGGGGCTTGGGAATTCACCCCTCCACTTT.

This rearrangement joins TRBV5-1 to TRBJ2-2; D possibly corresponds to TRBD1 (5 bases). This CDR3 region has 16 residues. V was shortened by 4 bases and J by 6 bases, with 19 bases between the two germline ends. Per the germline V gene, CDR1 is SGHRS and CDR2 is YFSETQ. CDR3 region: CASSVVQGTIPGELFF. In nucleotides, the CDR3 is TGCGCCAGCAGCGTGGTTCAGGGAACAATCCCCGGGGAGCTGTTTTTT.

This clonotype was seen at least ten times. The chain recombines TRBV18 with TRBJ2-7; D gene unclear. Looked up from germline, CDR1 is KGHSH and CDR2 is LQKENI. V lost 5 bases and J 6 bases, leaving 17 bases between the germline ends. This CDR3 contains 14 residues. CDR3 sequence: CASSIGPRGFEQYV. DNA of the CDR3: TGTGCCAGCTCAATTGGACCCCGAGGCTTCGAGCAGTACGTC.

This clonotype was counted a few times. The rearrangement links TRBV6-2 or TRBV6-3 to TRBJ1-2, with 9 bases identical to TRBD1. The germline V gene has CDR1 MNHEY and CDR2 SVGEGT. Trimming cost V 6 bases and J 7 bases; bases outside gene matches: 12. The CDR3 is made up of 15 amino acids. CDR3 in DNA: TGTGCCAGCAGCCCCCATGGGACAGGGCACTCTGGCTACACCTTC. It encodes CASSPHGTGHSGYTF.

This clonotype was seen a few times. The V call is TRBV6-6, the J call TRBJ2-7; TRBD1 or TRBD2 may be the D gene (5 bases each). Between the trimmed V and J ends, which lost 0 bases and 2 bases, there was a span of 11 bases. CDR3 length equals 15 residues. CDR1 is MNHNY, CDR2 SVGAGI, per germline (reference sequence). The CDR3 DNA follows: TGTGCCAGCAGTTACTCTAGTCAGGGACCCTACGAGCAGTACTTC. Translating gives CASSYSSQGPYEQYF.

This chain joins TRBV20-1 and TRBJ1-3, with D maybe TRBD1 (6 bases). V lost 3 bases and J 2 bases, leaving 17 bases between the germline ends. The germline V gene has CDR1 DFQATT and CDR2 SNEGSKA (reference sequence). This CDR3 has 16 amino acids. The CDR3 DNA reads as TGCAGTGCTAGCAGCTCGCCGGGGGCCACTGGAAACACCATATATTTT. This sequence encodes CSASSSPGATGNTIYF.

This clonotype turned up a few times. V gene TRBV6-2 or TRBV6-3 combines with J gene TRBJ2-3; D gene unclear. V shed 5 bases and J shed 2 bases, with 17 bases lying between them. This CDR3 spans 16 amino acids. The germline V gene has CDR1 MNHEY and CDR2 SVGEGT. The CDR3 reads CASSPLETQITDTQYF. The CDR3 DNA sequence: TGTGCCAGCAGTCCGCTCGAGACCCAAATCACAGATACGCAGTATTTT.

CDR3 sequence reads: CSVTGQGADNEQFF. The CDR3 DNA sequence: TGCAGCGTGACCGGCCAGGGGGCGGACAATGAGCAGTTCTTC. The chain carries TRBV29-1 and TRBJ2-1, with TRBD1 matching over 8 bases. The CDR3 is made up of 14 amino acids. With 6 bases clipped from V and 5 bases from J, the junction kept 9 bases outside the gene matches. Germline V CDR1 and CDR2: SQVTM, ANQGSEA.

The J gene is TRBJ1-1, the V gene TRBV29-1; D not certain. The CDR3 sequence is 14 residues long. Trimming took 4 bases from V and 1 from J, leaving 13 bases between them. CDR1 is SQVTM, CDR2 ANQGSEA, per germline. The CDR3 loop is CSVGALLGNTEAFF. As DNA, the CDR3 is TGCAGCGTTGGGGCCCTGTTGGGGAACACTGAAGCTTTCTTT.

The table lists this clonotype with many counts. The rearrangement uses TRBV9 and TRBJ2-4; 10 nucleotides align to TRBD2. V gave up 0 bases and J gave up 2 bases; unmatched junction bases: 8. Germline CDR1 reads SGDLS; CDR2 reads YYNGEE. There are 18 residues in the CDR3. The CDR3 reads CASSVVAGGASSKNIQYF. DNA of the CDR3: TGTGCCAGCAGCGTAGTAGCGGGGGGCGCCTCGTCCAAAAACATTCAGTACTTC.

The chain combines TRBV6-6 with TRBJ2-7; 16 nucleotides align to TRBD2. Germline CDR1 MNHNY, CDR2 SVGAGI (reference sequence). With 6 bases clipped from V and 2 bases from J, the junction kept 13 bases outside the gene matches. This CDR3 has 19 amino acids. The CDR3: CASSRPPGLAGGNPYEQYV. In DNA, the CDR3 is TGTGCCAGCAGCCGCCCACCGGGACTAGCGGGGGGGAATCCCTACGAGCAGTACGTC.

There are a few counts of this clonotype. CDR3 nucleotide sequence: TGTGCCAGCAGCGAAGGGACAGGGCCCTACGAGCAGTACTTC. Amino acid sequence: CASSEGTGPYEQYF. The V call is TRBV7-2, the J call TRBJ2-7, with 9 bases fitting TRBD1. The germline V gene encodes CDR1 SGHTA and CDR2 FQGNSA. V shed 5 bases and J 2 bases; nucleotides not matched to a gene: 4. The CDR3 covers 14 residues.

The chain carries TRBV7-2 and TRBJ1-3; 7 nucleotides agree with TRBD1. CDR3 length: 15 amino acids. V shed 5 bases and J 6 bases; nucleotides not matched to a gene: 10. The germline gives CDR1 SGHTA, CDR2 FQGNSA. CDR3 protein: CASSLLLTGKNTIYF. Here the CDR3 DNA reads TGTGCCAGCAGCCTCCTATTGACAGGGAAAAACACCATATATTTT.

This clonotype showed up many times. The rearrangement uses TRBV5-1 and TRBJ1-2; 10 bases are a match to TRBD1. V gave up 2 bases and J gave up 6 bases; unmatched junction bases: 7. Germline values: CDR1 SGHRS, CDR2 YFSETQ. This CDR3 region has 15 residues. The CDR3 region has the DNA TGCGCCAGCAGCTTCGGACAGGGGGAAAGGGATGGCTACACCTTC. Translating gives CASSFGQGERDGYTF.

This clonotype showed up many times. The rearrangement links TRBV10-3 to TRBJ1-2, with D unresolved. This CDR3 is 9 amino acids long. The germline V gene has CDR1 ENHRY and CDR2 SYGVKD. V was cut by 8 bases and J by 8 bases, with 6 bases left in between. CDR3 coding DNA: TGTGCCATCCGAAGGGGCTACACCTTC. Its protein is CAIRRGYTF.

This clonotype was observed a few times. The chain carries TRBV2 and TRBJ2-7, with TRBD1 identical over 7 bases. The CDR3 consists of 15 residues. Trimming removed 2 bases from V and 2 bases from J; junction bases left unmatched: 6. CDR1 and CDR2 (germline): SNHLY, FYNNEI. This CDR3 reads CASSERPGQPYEQYF. The CDR3 coding sequence is TGTGCCAGCAGTGAAAGACCGGGACAGCCCTACGAGCAGTACTTC.

This clonotype was detected only a few times. V usage is TRBV7-2 and J usage is TRBJ2-3, with a tentative D call TRBD2 (7 bases). The CDR3 has 15 residues. The V gene's germline CDR1 is SGHTA and CDR2 FQGNSA. V shed 5 bases and J shed 2 bases, with 14 bases lying between them. In DNA, the CDR3 is TGTGCCAGCAGCAGAGAGGGGGGGAACACAGATACGCAGTATTTT. Translation gives CASSREGGNTDTQYF.

This chain connects TRBV2 to TRBJ1-5; D unclear. Germline V CDR1 and CDR2: SNHLY, FYNNEI. The V and J ends lost 5 bases and 4 bases respectively, with 12 bases between them. CDR3 size: 14 residues. For the CDR3, the DNA is TGTGCCAGCAGTATACAACGGGAAAATCAGCCCCAGCATTTT. It specifies CASSIQRENQPQHF.